This T cell receptor (beta chain) was sequenced during a study of blood T cell repertoires in COVID-19. The repertoire was sequenced with immunoSEQ multiplex PCR; TCRdb's copy has only in-frame clones and lacks some. The sample holds approximately 270,000 clones, roughly 85% seen once. V lost 4 bases to trimming and J lost 0 bases, with 9 bases between them. The CDR3 has 14 amino acids. CDR1 and CDR2 from the germline V gene are SEHNR and FQNEAQ (reference sequence). Material for sequencing was peripheral blood. The rearrangement uses TRBV7-9 and TRBJ1-2; no reliable D call. This TCR derives from a woman between 65 and 79 years old with acute or convalescent COVID-19. CDR3 DNA: TGTGCCAGCAGCTCAGGTCCATCTAACTATGGCTACACCTTC. It yields the protein CASSSGPSNYGYTF.